This TCR beta chain emerged from a study of blood T cells in healthy people across ages. Study-level results: The study regarded diversity estimates from one million T cells as underestimates. Naive CD4+ cell counts and diversity both ran higher in long-lived than in aged donors.

As to this clonotype: Its specificity is not known.

The germline gives CDR1 SGHAT, CDR2 FQNNGV. Between the trimmed V and J ends, which lost 1 base and 1 base, there was a span of 10 bases. The CDR3 is made up of 15 amino acids. Using a J-beta primer mix together with a sample-barcoded 5' primer, a second PCR was run for roughly 7 to 12 cycles. Each cDNA molecule was tagged by a template-switch adaptor that had 12 random nucleotides. Each CDR3 protein gets one entry after TCRdb re-called the 5' RACE reads with MiXCR. The table includes 1.5 million to 2 million distinct CDR3 sequences, about 30% detected once. Total RNA extraction produced at least 5.5 micrograms (per sample) for the study.

This chain connects TRBV11-2 to TRBJ2-5, with unresolved D. The receptor's source is a woman aged 30 to 39 in good health. Material for sequencing was blood. CDR3 in DNA: TGTGCCAGCAGCTTAGGGCGGCTTGGCCAAGAGACCCAGTACTTC. It is translated as CASSLGRLGQETQYF.